The table lists the clone carrying this TCR beta chain with many counts. Antigen specificity is unknown. This CDR3 has 15 residues. The V gene's germline CDR1 is SGHTA and CDR2 FQGNSA. The V gene end was trimmed by 7 bases and the J gene end by 3 bases; junction bases not matched to a gene: 6. Each CDR3 protein gets one entry after TCRdb re-called the 5' RACE reads with MiXCR. Here the sample spans 120,000 or so distinct CDR3 sequences, about 17% being singletons. The data belong to a study of T-cell memory formation after mild COVID-19. Study-wide findings and caveats: That cross-reactive memory joined was suggested by some responding clones appearing in pre-infection memory.

The chain links TRBV7-2 to TRBJ2-2, with TRBD1 matching over 9 bases. This TCR was recovered from a man in his late teens or twenties who had mild COVID-19 (a few samples of this study predate the infection). Cell type and time point are not known. The specimen sequenced was PBMCs or a T cell subset sorted from them (not recorded which). The CDR3 reads CASTLTGGYTGELFF. The CDR3 DNA sequence: TGTGCCAGCACCCTGACAGGGGGTTACACCGGGGAGCTGTTTTTT.